These 22 T cell receptor beta chains share one sample of origin, sequenced in a study of T cell responses to AZD1222 COVID-19 vaccine. TCRdb's copy holds only in-frame clones and misses some; the assay was immunoSEQ multiplex PCR. The sample has 150,000 to 200,000 clones, 92% seen once. The starting material was peripheral blood, obtained on day 0 of AZD1222 vaccination. The receptor source for this set is an adult in good health.

This clone was picked up one time. The chain links TRBV2 to TRBJ1-4; perhaps TRBD1 as D (5 bases). V dropped 6 bases and J dropped 13 bases, with 15 bases sitting between them. Per germline, CDR1 SNHLY and CDR2 FYNNEI. This CDR3 comprises 12 residues. CDR3 in amino acids: CASRPTDLPLFF. Here the CDR3 DNA reads TGTGCCAGCAGGCCGACAGATCTCCCACTGTTTTTT.

The genes are TRBV5-1 and TRBJ2-3; 9 bases are shared with TRBD2. The length of the CDR3 is 15 residues. Germline V gene sequence: CDR1 SGHRS, CDR2 YFSETQ. V dropped 4 bases and J dropped 1; count of bases not matched to a gene: 4. CDR3 protein: CASSRWTSGTDTQYF. For the CDR3, the DNA is TGCGCCAGCAGCCGCTGGACTAGCGGCACAGATACGCAGTATTTT.

The chain uses TRBV6-5 and TRBJ2-5; 9 bases fit TRBD1. The germline V gene has CDR1 MNHEY and CDR2 SVGAGI. V lost 8 bases to trimming and J lost 2 bases; unmatched junction nucleotides: 6. This CDR3 spans 14 amino acids. CDR3 region: CASSDRGYQETQYF. CDR3 DNA: TGTGCCAGCTCGGACAGGGGATATCAAGAGACCCAGTACTTC.

In its sample, this clone was seen a few times. The chain joins TRBV12-3 or TRBV12-4 to TRBJ1-2; D is uncertain. V dropped 6 bases and J dropped 7 bases, with 15 bases sitting between them. The CDR3 is made up of 13 amino acids. In DNA, the CDR3 is TGTGCCAGCAGCCCCGTTCGTTGGGCTGGCTACACCTTC. Translated: CASSPVRWAGYTF.

This sequence joins TRBV6-2 or TRBV6-3 and TRBJ2-7; possibly TRBD2 for D (5 bases). Germline-derived CDR1 and CDR2 are MNHEY and SVGEGT. Trimming stripped 0 bases from V and 0 bases from J, with 9 bases between. The CDR3 runs to 15 residues. Written as DNA, the CDR3 is TGTGCCAGCAGTTACTCTAGCGAAAGCTCCTACGAGCAGTACTTC. This codes for CASSYSSESSYEQYF.

The chain combines TRBV28 with TRBJ1-2; the match to TRBD1 covers 8 bases. This CDR3 spans 14 amino acids. Germline V gene data show CDR1 as MDHEN and CDR2 as SYDVKM. With V trimmed by 8 bases and J by 8 bases, 13 bases remained unmatched. CDR3 in amino acids: CASSLGQGAEGYTF. The CDR3, as DNA: TGTGCCAGCTCCTTGGGGCAGGGGGCGGAGGGCTACACCTTC.

This chain connects TRBV19 to TRBJ1-1; D is undetermined. With 4 bases removed from V and 1 base from J, the gap between germline ends came to 13 bases. Germline V CDR1 and CDR2: LNHDA, SQIVND (reference sequence). The CDR3 has 15 amino acids. The CDR3 sequence: CASSKPRERNTEAFF. Written as DNA, the CDR3 is TGTGCCAGTAGTAAGCCCCGGGAGCGGAACACTGAAGCTTTCTTT.

The V call is TRBV15, the J call TRBJ1-1, with 10 nucleotides matching TRBD1. Germline lookup yields CDR1 LNHNV and CDR2 YYDKDF (reference sequence). The V and J ends lost 0 bases and 5 bases, in that order; junction bases with no gene match: 6. The CDR3 has 16 residues. CDR3 in amino acids: CATSREYGTGDTEAFF. For the CDR3, the DNA is TGTGCCACCAGCAGAGAATACGGGACAGGGGATACTGAAGCTTTCTTT.

V is TRBV7-9 and J is TRBJ1-3; possible D gene TRBD1, 5 bases. Trimming took off 5 bases at V and 1 base at J, with 12 bases between the two ends. There are 15 residues in the CDR3. The germline V gene encodes CDR1 SEHNR and CDR2 FQNEAQ (reference sequence). The CDR3 region has the DNA TGTGCCAGCAGCCCTGGGGCAGGGTCTGGAAACACCATATATTTT. It codes for CASSPGAGSGNTIYF.

The chain recombines TRBV18 with TRBJ2-7, with 11 nucleotides matching TRBD2. Germline V gene data show CDR1 as KGHSH and CDR2 as LQKENI. This CDR3 has 16 residues. J was trimmed by 6 bases and V by 0 bases; bases with no gene match: 7. The CDR3 reads CASSPPGLAGGSEQYF. CDR3 coding DNA: TGTGCCAGCTCACCACCCGGCCTAGCGGGAGGCTCCGAGCAGTACTTC. Looking up the rest from reference TRBV18 and TRBJ2-7 gives the full variable domain: NAGVMQNPRHLVRRRGQEARLRCSPMKGHSHVYWYRQLPEEGLKFMVYLQKENIIDESGMPKERFSAEFPKEGPSILRIQQVVRGDSAAYFCASSPPGLAGGSEQYFGPGTRLTVT.

The V gene is TRBV21-1, the J gene TRBJ2-5; TRBD2 is the table's D call, not checked against the DNA. TRBV21-1 is recorded as a pseudogene. The CDR3 is 12 amino acids. The CDR3 loop is CASSSLGETQYF. DNA of the CDR3: TGTGCCAGCAGCTCCCTCGGGGAGACCCAGTACTTC.

This rearrangement joins TRBV9 to TRBJ1-2; 7 bases fit TRBD1. This CDR3 is built from 18 residues. The J segment lost 6 bases and the V segment lost 0 bases, leaving 17 bases of the junction unmatched. Germline CDR1 reads SGDLS; CDR2 reads YYNGEE. CDR3 loop: CASSVDPRGQGRFDGYTF. The CDR3 DNA sequence: TGTGCCAGCAGCGTAGACCCAAGGGGGCAGGGGCGATTCGATGGCTACACCTTC. The full variable domain, its missing parts supplied by reference TRBV9 and TRBJ1-2, is DSGVTQTPKHLITATGQRVTLRCSPRSGDLSVYWYQQSLDQGLQFLIQYYNGEERAKGNILERFSAQQFPDLHSELNLSSLELGDSALYFCASSVDPRGQGRFDGYTFGSGTRLTVV.

The chain links TRBV5-6 to TRBJ2-3, with 10 bases matching TRBD2. The trim removed 4 bases at V and 5 bases at J, leaving 7 bases unmatched. From germline, CDR1 is SGHDT and CDR2 YYEEEE. This CDR3 is built from 15 residues. The CDR3 region is CASSLGTSAGDTQYF. CDR3 coding DNA: TGTGCCAGCAGCCTCGGGACTAGCGCTGGAGATACGCAGTATTTT.

This chain uses TRBV5-4 with TRBJ2-5, with TRBD2 matching over 12 bases. The CDR3 is 17 residues long. The germline gives CDR1 SGHNT, CDR2 YYREEE (reference sequence). With 3 bases clipped from V and 4 bases from J, the junction kept 10 bases outside the gene matches. CDR3 sequence (DNA): TGTGCCAGCAGCTCACGACCCGGACTAGCGGGGAGAGAGACCCAGTACTTC. It is translated as CASSSRPGLAGRETQYF.

The chain combines TRBV6-2 or TRBV6-3 with TRBJ2-7; TRBD1 matches at 8 bases. Germline CDR1 is MNHEY and CDR2 is SVGEGT. This CDR3 is built from 15 residues. The V gene end was trimmed by 1 base and the J gene end by 5 bases; junction bases not matched to a gene: 7. The chain's CDR3 is CASSYLDRGANEQYF. The CDR3 DNA sequence: TGTGCCAGCAGTTACTTAGACAGGGGTGCTAACGAGCAGTACTTC.

The J gene is TRBJ2-7, the V gene TRBV5-4; TRBD2 agrees at 7 bases. CDR3 size: 14 residues. Germline V gene data show CDR1 as SGHNT and CDR2 as YYREEE (reference sequence). Trimming at V came to 3 bases and at J to 2 bases, leaving 5 bases not matched to a gene. CDR3 sequence (DNA): TGTGCCAGCAGCTCAGCGGGAATCGCCTACGAGCAGTACTTC. It encodes CASSSAGIAYEQYF.

This chain joins TRBV9 and TRBJ2-1, with 12 bases that match TRBD1. Germline trimming cut 3 bases from V and 3 bases from J; bases unmatched to any gene: 10. CDR1 is SGDLS and CDR2 is YYNGEE in the germline V gene. This CDR3 has 18 residues. The CDR3 coding sequence is TGTGCCAGCAGCGCCCCCTCCGGGACAGGGGGCCTCTACAATGAGCAGTTCTTC. Its protein product is CASSAPSGTGGLYNEQFF. The complete variable domain, with remaining parts taken from reference TRBV9 and TRBJ2-1, reads DSGVTQTPKHLITATGQRVTLRCSPRSGDLSVYWYQQSLDQGLQFLIQYYNGEERAKGNILERFSAQQFPDLHSELNLSSLELGDSALYFCASSAPSGTGGLYNEQFFGPGTRLTVL.

This chain joins TRBV9 and TRBJ2-1; maybe TRBD2 (6 bases). CDR1 is SGDLS and CDR2 is YYNGEE in the germline V gene. The CDR3 totals 17 residues. V lost 3 bases and J 2 bases, leaving 18 bases between the germline ends. The CDR3 DNA sequence: TGTGCCAGCAGCGCTGGGGGTAGCGGAACCCCCTACAATGAGCAGTTCTTC. Translated, it gives CASSAGGSGTPYNEQFF.

This chain joins TRBV19 and TRBJ1-5; the match to TRBD1 covers 8 bases. The germline V gene has CDR1 LNHDA and CDR2 SQIVND (reference sequence). CDR3 length: 16 amino acids. Trimming cost V 4 bases and J 3 bases; bases outside gene matches: 8. Written as DNA, the CDR3 is TGTGCCAGTAGTAGGGCCCCGGACAGGGTCAATCAGCCCCAGCATTTT. It specifies CASSRAPDRVNQPQHF.

Only a few counts were recorded for this clone. This sequence joins TRBV27 and TRBJ2-1; the D gene is possibly TRBD2 (7 bases). The CDR3 runs 12 residues. Germline V gene data show CDR1 as MNHEY and CDR2 as SMNVEV (reference sequence). Trimming removed 6 bases at V and 8 bases at J, with 11 bases between. CDR3 protein: CASRQGGDEQFF. CDR3 DNA sequence: TGTGCCAGCAGACAGGGAGGGGATGAGCAGTTCTTC.

J is TRBJ2-1 and V is TRBV10-3; no clear D gene. Germline CDR1 reads ENHRY; CDR2 reads SYGVKD. The CDR3 consists of 12 residues. Trimming stripped 0 bases from V and 10 bases from J, with 7 bases between. DNA of the CDR3: TGTGCCATCAGTGAGTCGGGCGGAGAGCAGTTCTTC. Its protein is CAISESGGEQFF.

In its sample, this clone was seen once. The V call is TRBV2, the J call TRBJ1-1, with unresolved D. Germline V gene sequence: CDR1 SNHLY, CDR2 FYNNEI. Trimming stripped 8 bases from V and 0 bases from J, with 10 bases between. The CDR3 consists of 13 residues. The DNA for the CDR3 is TGTGCCAGCGTGAGCGGAGTGAACACTGAAGCTTTCTTT. Its protein product is CASVSGVNTEAFF.